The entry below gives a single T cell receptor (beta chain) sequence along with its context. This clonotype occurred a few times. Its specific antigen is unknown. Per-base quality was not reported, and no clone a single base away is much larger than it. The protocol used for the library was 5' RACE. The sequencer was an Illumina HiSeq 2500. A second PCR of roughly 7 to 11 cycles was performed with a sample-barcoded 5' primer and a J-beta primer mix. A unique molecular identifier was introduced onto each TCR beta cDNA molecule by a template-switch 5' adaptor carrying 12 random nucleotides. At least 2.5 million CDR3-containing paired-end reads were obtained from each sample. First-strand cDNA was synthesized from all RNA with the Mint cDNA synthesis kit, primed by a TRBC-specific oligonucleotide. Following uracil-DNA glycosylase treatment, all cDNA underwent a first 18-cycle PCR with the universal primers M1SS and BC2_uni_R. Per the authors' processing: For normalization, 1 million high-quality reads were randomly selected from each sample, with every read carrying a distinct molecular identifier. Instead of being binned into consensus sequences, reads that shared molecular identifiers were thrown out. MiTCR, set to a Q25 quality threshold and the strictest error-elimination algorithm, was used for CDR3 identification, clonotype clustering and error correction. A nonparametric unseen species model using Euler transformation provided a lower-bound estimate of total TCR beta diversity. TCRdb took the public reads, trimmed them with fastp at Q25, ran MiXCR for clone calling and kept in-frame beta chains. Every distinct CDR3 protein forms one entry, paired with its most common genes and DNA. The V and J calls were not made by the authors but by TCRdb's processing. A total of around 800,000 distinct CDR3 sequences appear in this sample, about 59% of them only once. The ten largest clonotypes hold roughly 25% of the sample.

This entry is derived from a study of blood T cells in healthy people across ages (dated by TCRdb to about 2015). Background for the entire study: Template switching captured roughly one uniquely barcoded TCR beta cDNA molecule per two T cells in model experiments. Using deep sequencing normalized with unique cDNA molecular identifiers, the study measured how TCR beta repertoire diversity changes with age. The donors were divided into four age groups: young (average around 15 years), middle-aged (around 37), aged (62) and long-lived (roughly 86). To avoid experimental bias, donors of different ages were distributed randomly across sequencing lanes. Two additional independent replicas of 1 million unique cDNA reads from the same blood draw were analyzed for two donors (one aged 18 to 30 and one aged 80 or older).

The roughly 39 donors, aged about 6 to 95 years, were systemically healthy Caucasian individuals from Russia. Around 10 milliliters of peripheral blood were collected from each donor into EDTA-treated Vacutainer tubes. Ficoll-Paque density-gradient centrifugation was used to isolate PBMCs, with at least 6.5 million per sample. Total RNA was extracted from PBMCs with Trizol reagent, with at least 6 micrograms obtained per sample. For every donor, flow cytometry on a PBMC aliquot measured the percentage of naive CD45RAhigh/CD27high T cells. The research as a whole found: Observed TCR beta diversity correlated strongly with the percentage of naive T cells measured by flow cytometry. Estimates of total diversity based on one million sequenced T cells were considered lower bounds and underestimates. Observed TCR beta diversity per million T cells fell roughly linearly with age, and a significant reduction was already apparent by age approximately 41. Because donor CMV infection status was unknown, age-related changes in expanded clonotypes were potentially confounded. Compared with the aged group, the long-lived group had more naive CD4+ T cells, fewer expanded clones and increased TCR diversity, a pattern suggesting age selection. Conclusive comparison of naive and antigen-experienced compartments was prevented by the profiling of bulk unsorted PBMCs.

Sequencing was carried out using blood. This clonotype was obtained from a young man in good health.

Here the CDR3 is given as CASSQGQEKLFF. The nucleotide sequence is given as TGTGCCAGCAGCCAGGGGCAAGAAAAACTGTTTTTT. The chain joins TRBV3-1 to TRBJ1-4, with a tentative D gene TRBD1 over 5 matching bases. From the cysteine through the phenylalanine, the CDR3 covers 12 amino acids. Only the CDR3 part of the read is kept: 36 bases, read in frame from the first base. V and J are truncated by 3 bases and 8 bases respectively, leaving an intervening sequence of 7 bases. CDR1 and CDR2, looked up from the germline V gene (reference sequence), are LGHDT and YNNKEL.